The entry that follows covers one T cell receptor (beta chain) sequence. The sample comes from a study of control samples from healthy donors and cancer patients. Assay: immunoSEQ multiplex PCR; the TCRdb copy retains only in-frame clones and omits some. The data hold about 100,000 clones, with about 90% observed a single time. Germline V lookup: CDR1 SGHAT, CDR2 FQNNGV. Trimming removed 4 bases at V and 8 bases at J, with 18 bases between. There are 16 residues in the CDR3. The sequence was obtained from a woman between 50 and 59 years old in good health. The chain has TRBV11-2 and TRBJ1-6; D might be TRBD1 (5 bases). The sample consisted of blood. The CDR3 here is CASSYGGSETDSPLHF. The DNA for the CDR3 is TGTGCCAGCAGCTATGGCGGATCGGAGACAGATTCACCCCTCCACTTT.